This record looks at one T cell receptor (beta chain) sequence and its context. The CDR3 has 12 amino acids. From germline, CDR1 is MNHEY and CDR2 SVGEGT. Trimming stripped 4 bases from V and 7 bases from J, with 10 bases between. TCRdb's copy holds only in-frame clones and misses some; the assay was immunoSEQ multiplex PCR. The sample consists of about 140,000 clones, 90% to 95% of them appearing once. The data derive from a study of control samples from healthy donors and cancer patients. The TCR originated in a man aged 35-49 years in good health. This sequence joins TRBV6-2 or TRBV6-3 and TRBJ2-5; D is ambiguous. Input material: blood. CDR3 residues: CASSFSSATQYF. In DNA, the CDR3 is TGTGCCAGCAGTTTCTCATCCGCGACCCAGTACTTC.